Below are 14 T cell receptor beta chains sequenced from a single sample in a study of cytomegalovirus exposure and HLA in healthy donors. PCR used 60 Vbeta primers and 13 Jbeta primers. Libraries were prepared by immunoSEQ multiplex PCR; TCRdb keeps only in-frame clonotypes and omits some of them. This sample has roughly 200,000 clones, with 75% to 85% found just once. What was sequenced was PBMCs. These receptors all stem from a girl aged 10 to 17 in good health and CMV-seropositive.

The chain has TRBV4-2 and TRBJ2-5; 14 bases are shared with TRBD2. Germline V gives CDR1 LGHNA, CDR2 YNFKEQ. The CDR3 covers 19 residues. V was pared by 0 bases and J by 5 bases, with 11 bases of the junction left unmatched. CDR3 nucleotide sequence: TGTGCCAGCAGCCAAGACGGGACTAGCGGGGGCCTACACGTTGAGACCCAGTACTTC. It specifies CASSQDGTSGGLHVETQYF.

V usage is TRBV6-5 and J usage is TRBJ2-3; 9 positions agree with TRBD2. The length of the CDR3 is 15 residues. The V gene end was trimmed by 6 bases and the J gene end by 2 bases; junction bases not matched to a gene: 6. Germline loops: CDR1 MNHEY, CDR2 SVGAGI. DNA of the CDR3: TGTGCCAGCAGCCGGCTAGCGGGGTCCACAGATACGCAGTATTTT. It encodes CASSRLAGSTDTQYF.

The rearrangement uses TRBV7-2 and TRBJ2-3; 7 positions agree with TRBD2. Germline V CDR1 and CDR2: SGHTA, FQGNSA. The J segment lost 0 bases and the V segment lost 2 bases, leaving 11 bases of the junction unmatched. The CDR3 has 18 amino acids. The CDR3 coding sequence is TGTGCCAGCAGCTTAAGTGGGGTGTGGGGGGGGAGCACAGATACGCAGTATTTT. It yields the protein CASSLSGVWGGSTDTQYF. The variable domain in full, completed from reference TRBV7-2 and TRBJ2-3, reads GAGVSQSPSNKVTEKGKDVELRCDPISGHTALYWYRQSLGQGLEFLIYFQGNSAPDKSGLPSDRFSAERTGGSVSTLTIQRTQQEDSAVYLCASSLSGVWGGSTDTQYFGPGTRLTVL.

The chain links TRBV4-2 to TRBJ1-2; 7 nucleotides match TRBD1. Trimming took 3 bases from V and 7 from J; bases not matched to a gene: 11. In germline, CDR1 is LGHNA, CDR2 YNFKEQ. This CDR3 is 15 amino acids long. The CDR3 sequence: CASSQTQLGTVGYTF. CDR3 DNA sequence: TGTGCCAGCAGCCAGACTCAACTGGGGACAGTTGGCTACACCTTC.

The genes are TRBV5-4 and TRBJ2-2; TRBD2 matches at 10 bases. The CDR3 covers 16 residues. The junction had 7 bases not matched to a gene; V was cut back by 4 bases and J by 4 bases. Germline V gene sequence: CDR1 SGHNT, CDR2 YYREEE (reference sequence). CDR3 bases: TGTGCCAGCAGCATAGGGACTAGCGAACCCACCGGGGAGCTGTTTTTT. Translating it yields CASSIGTSEPTGELFF.

The CDR3 is CASSFSQGKNIQYF. CDR3 DNA sequence: TGTGCCAGCAGCTTTTCCCAGGGGAAAAACATTCAGTACTTC. The gene calls are TRBV11-2 and TRBJ2-4; possible D gene TRBD1, 6 bases. Trimming removed 3 bases from V and 4 bases from J, with 10 bases in between. CDR1 SGHAT and CDR2 FQNNGV come from the germline V gene. This CDR3 comprises 14 residues.

The CDR3 sequence is CAISGAGSDSPLHF. Here the CDR3 DNA reads TGTGCCATCAGTGGAGCAGGGTCGGATTCACCCCTCCACTTT. The J gene is TRBJ1-6, the V gene TRBV10-3; a possible D gene is TRBD1 (5 bases). The ends were cut back, 4 bases at V and 8 bases at J, with 12 bases in the middle. Germline-derived CDR1 and CDR2 are ENHRY and SYGVKD. This CDR3 has 14 amino acids.

The chain joins TRBV7-9 to TRBJ1-6, with D possibly matching TRBD1 (5 bases). The V gene lost 1 base and the J gene lost 5 bases, with 12 bases spanning the gap. The germline gives CDR1 SEHNR, CDR2 FQNEAQ (reference sequence). The CDR3 is made up of 16 amino acids. The CDR3 bases are TGTGCCAGCAGCTTAGTCCCGGACAAGAATAATTCACCCCTCCACTTT. Translated, it gives CASSLVPDKNNSPLHF.

The CDR3 DNA reads as TGCGCCAGCAGCTTGGGACAGAAAAACACTGAAGCTTTCTTT. Translated: CASSLGQKNTEAFF. The V call is TRBV5-1, the J call TRBJ1-1; D is possibly TRBD1 (5 bases). The CDR3 contains 14 residues. The V end lost 0 bases, the J end lost 2 bases, and 8 bases lay between the germline ends. The V gene's germline CDR1 is SGHRS and CDR2 YFSETQ.

This clone was counted only a few times. This chain connects TRBV5-5 to TRBJ1-2, with D unclear. The V gene's germline CDR1 is SGHKS and CDR2 YYEKEE (reference sequence). The CDR3 is 15 amino acids. The V and J ends lost 4 bases and 5 bases respectively, with 18 bases between them. CDR3 nucleotide sequence: TGTGCCAGCAGCCCTCGGGAAGAGCGAAGGTATGGCTACACCTTC. It encodes CASSPREERRYGYTF.

The CDR3 nucleotides read TGCGCCAGCAGCTTGGCCGGGGGGCGGGGAGGCACAGATACGCAGTATTTT. Translation: CASSLAGGRGGTDTQYF. The chain joins TRBV5-1 to TRBJ2-3; D might be TRBD2 (7 bases). V lost 0 bases and J 1 base, leaving 15 bases between the germline ends. Germline V gene sequence: CDR1 SGHRS, CDR2 YFSETQ. There are 17 residues in the CDR3. The whole variable domain, filled in from reference TRBV5-1 and TRBJ2-3, reads KAGVTQTPRYLIKTRGQQVTLSCSPISGHRSVSWYQQTPGQGLQFLFEYFSETQRNKGNFPGRFSGRQFSNSRSEMNVSTLELGDSALYLCASSLAGGRGGTDTQYFGPGTRLTVL.

The chain carries TRBV10-1 and TRBJ1-6; D is possibly TRBD1 (5 bases). CDR1 and CDR2 from the germline V gene are WNHNN and SYGVQD (reference sequence). V was pared by 6 bases and J by 6 bases, with 9 bases between. The CDR3 runs 13 residues. The CDR3 spells CASSQGSNSPLHF. In DNA, the CDR3 is TGCGCCAGCAGCCAGGGATCTAATTCACCCCTCCACTTT.

V usage is TRBV7-7 and J usage is TRBJ2-7; 13 bases map to TRBD2. The CDR3 spans 19 residues. Germline assignment: CDR1 SSHAT and CDR2 FNYEAQ (reference sequence). V was pared by 0 bases and J by 1 base, with 9 bases of the junction left unmatched. The CDR3 spells CASSLAGTSGEKESYEQYF. The CDR3 DNA reads TGTGCCAGCAGCTTAGCTGGGACTAGCGGGGAGAAAGAATCCTACGAGCAGTACTTC.

This sequence joins TRBV4-1 and TRBJ2-1, with TRBD2 identical over 8 bases. Germline V gene lookup returns CDR1 MGHRA and CDR2 YSYEKL. CDR3 length: 17 amino acids. With V trimmed by 1 base and J by 6 bases, 11 bases remained unmatched. The CDR3 is CASSQGGVYAGGNEQFF. In DNA form, the CDR3 reads TGCGCCAGCAGCCAAGGGGGGGTTTACGCGGGAGGCAATGAGCAGTTCTTC.